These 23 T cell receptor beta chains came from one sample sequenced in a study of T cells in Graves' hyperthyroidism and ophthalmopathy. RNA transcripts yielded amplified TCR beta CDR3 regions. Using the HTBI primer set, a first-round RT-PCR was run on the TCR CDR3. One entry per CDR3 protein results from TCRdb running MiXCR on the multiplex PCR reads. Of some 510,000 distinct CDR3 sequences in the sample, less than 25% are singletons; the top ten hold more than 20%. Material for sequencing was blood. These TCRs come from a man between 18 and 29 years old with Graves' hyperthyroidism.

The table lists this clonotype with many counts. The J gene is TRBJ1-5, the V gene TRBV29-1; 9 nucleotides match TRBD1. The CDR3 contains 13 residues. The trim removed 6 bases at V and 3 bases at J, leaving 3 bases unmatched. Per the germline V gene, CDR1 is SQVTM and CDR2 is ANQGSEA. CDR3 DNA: TGCAGCGTCCGGGACAGGGACAATCAGCCCCAGCATTTT. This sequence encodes CSVRDRDNQPQHF.

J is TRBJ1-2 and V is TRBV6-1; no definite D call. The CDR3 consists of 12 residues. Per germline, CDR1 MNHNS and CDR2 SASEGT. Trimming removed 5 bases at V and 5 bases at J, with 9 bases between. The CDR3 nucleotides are TGTGCCAGCAGTAAGGGAGAATATGGCTACACCTTC. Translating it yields CASSKGEYGYTF.

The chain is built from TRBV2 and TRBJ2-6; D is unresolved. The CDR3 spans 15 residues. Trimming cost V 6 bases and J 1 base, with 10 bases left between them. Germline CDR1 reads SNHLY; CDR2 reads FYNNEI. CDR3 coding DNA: TGTGCCAGCAGCCCGCAGCTTTCTGGGGCCAACGTCCTGACTTTC. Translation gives CASSPQLSGANVLTF. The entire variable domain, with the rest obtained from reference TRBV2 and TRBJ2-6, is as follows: EPEVTQTPSHQVTQMGQEVILRCVPISNHLYFYWYRQILGQKVEFLVSFYNNEISEKSEIFDDQFSVERPDGSNFTLKIRSTKLEDSAMYFCASSPQLSGANVLTFGAGSRLTVL.

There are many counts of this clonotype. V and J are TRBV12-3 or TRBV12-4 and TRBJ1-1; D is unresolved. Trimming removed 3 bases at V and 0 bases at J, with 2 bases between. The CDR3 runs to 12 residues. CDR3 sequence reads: CASSFVNTEAFF. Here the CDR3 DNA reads TGTGCCAGCAGTTTTGTGAACACTGAAGCTTTCTTT.

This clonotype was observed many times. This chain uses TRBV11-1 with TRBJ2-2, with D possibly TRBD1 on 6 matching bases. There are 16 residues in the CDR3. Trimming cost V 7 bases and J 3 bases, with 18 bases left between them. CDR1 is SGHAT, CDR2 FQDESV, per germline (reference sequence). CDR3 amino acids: CASTARGSVDTGELFF. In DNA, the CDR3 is TGTGCCAGCACCGCGAGGGGGTCTGTAGACACCGGGGAGCTGTTTTTT.

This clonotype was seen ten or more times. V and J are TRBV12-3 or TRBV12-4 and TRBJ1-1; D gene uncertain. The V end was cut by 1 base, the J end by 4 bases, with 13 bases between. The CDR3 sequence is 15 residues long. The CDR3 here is CASSLGAGRGTEAFF. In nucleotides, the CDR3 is TGTGCCAGCAGTTTAGGCGCTGGGAGAGGCACTGAAGCTTTCTTT.

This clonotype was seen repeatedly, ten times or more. CDR3 in DNA: TGTGCCAGCAGTTCCAGGGAGGATGGCTACACCTTC. This codes for CASSSREDGYTF. V usage is TRBV12-3 or TRBV12-4 and J usage is TRBJ1-2; possible D gene TRBD1, 5 bases. The CDR3 extends over 12 amino acids. V lost 4 bases to trimming and J lost 6 bases, with 9 bases between them.

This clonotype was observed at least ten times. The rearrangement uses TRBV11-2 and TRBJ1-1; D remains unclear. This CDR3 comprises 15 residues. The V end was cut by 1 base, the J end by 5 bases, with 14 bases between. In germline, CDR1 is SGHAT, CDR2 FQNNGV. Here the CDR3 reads CASSLGGIGRTEAFF. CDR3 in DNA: TGTGCCAGCAGCTTAGGAGGGATTGGGAGGACTGAAGCTTTCTTT. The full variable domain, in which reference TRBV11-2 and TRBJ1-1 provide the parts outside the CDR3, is EAGVAQSPRYKIIEKRQSVAFWCNPISGHATLYWYQQILGQGPKLLIQFQNNGVVDDSQLPKDRFSAERLKGVDSTLKIQPAKLEDSAVYLCASSLGGIGRTEAFFGQGTRLTVV.

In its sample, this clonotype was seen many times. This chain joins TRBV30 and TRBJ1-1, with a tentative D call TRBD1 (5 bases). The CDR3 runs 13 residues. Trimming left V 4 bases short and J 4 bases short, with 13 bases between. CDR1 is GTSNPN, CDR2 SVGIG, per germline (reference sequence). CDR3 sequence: CAWMAGRGTEAFF. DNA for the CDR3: TGTGCCTGGATGGCGGGGCGGGGCACTGAAGCTTTCTTT. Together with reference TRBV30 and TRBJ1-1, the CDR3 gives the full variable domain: SQTIHQWPATLVQPVGSPLSLECTVEGTSNPNLYWYRQAAGRGLQLLFYSVGIGQISSEVPQNLSASRPQDRQFILSSKKLLLSDSGFYLCAWMAGRGTEAFFGQGTRLTVV.

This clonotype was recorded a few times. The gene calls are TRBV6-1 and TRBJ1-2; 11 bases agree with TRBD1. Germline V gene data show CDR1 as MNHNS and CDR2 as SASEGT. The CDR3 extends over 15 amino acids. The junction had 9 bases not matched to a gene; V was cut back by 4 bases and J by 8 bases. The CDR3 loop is CASSGAGQGAEGYTF. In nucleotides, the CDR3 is TGTGCCAGCAGTGGAGCCGGACAGGGGGCGGAAGGCTACACCTTC.

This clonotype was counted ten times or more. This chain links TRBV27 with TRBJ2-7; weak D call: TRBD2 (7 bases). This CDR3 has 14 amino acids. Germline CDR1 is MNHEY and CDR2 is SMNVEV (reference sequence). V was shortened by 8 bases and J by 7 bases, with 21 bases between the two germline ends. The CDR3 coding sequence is TGTGCCAGCGGCTTAGGGGGGGAAGTAGGAGAGCAGTACTTC. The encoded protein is CASGLGGEVGEQYF.

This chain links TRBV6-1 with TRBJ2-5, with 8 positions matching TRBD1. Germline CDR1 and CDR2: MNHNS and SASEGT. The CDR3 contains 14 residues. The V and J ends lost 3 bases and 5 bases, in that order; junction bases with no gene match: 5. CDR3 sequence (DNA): TGTGCCAGCAGTGATGCAGGGGGCGCTGAGACCCAGTACTTC. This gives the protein CASSDAGGAETQYF.

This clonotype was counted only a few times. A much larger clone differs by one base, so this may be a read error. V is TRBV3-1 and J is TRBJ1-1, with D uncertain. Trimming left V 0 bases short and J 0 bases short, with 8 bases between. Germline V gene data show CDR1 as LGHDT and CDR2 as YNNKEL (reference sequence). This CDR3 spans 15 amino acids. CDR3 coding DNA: TGTGCCAGCAGCCAAGATGAGGTTATGAACACTGAAGCTTTCTTT. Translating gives CASSQDEVMNTEAFF.

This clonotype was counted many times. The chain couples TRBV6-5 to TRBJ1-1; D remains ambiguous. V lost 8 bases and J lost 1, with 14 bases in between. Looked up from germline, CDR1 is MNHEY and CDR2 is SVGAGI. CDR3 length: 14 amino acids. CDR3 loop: CASAHGPGNTEAFF. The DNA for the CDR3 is TGTGCCAGCGCTCACGGACCGGGGAACACTGAAGCTTTCTTT.

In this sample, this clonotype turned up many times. CDR3 in amino acids: CASSGRLQGRETQYF. The DNA for the CDR3 is TGTGCCAGCAGCGGCCGATTGCAAGGTCGTGAGACCCAGTACTTC. The chain carries TRBV11-2 and TRBJ2-5; D gene uncertain. The ends were cut back, 5 bases at V and 5 bases at J, with 18 bases in the middle. From germline, CDR1 is SGHAT and CDR2 FQNNGV. CDR3 length: 15 residues.

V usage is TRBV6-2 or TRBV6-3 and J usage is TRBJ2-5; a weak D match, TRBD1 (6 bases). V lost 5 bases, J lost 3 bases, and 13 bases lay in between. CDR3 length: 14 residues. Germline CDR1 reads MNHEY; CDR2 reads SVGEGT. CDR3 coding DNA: TGTGCCAGCAGTCCGACAGGTCTCAAAGAGACCCAGTACTTC. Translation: CASSPTGLKETQYF.

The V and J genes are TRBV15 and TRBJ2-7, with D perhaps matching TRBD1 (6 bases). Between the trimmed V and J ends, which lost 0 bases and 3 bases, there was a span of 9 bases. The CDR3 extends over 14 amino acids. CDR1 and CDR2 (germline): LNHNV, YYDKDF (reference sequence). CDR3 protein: CATSREGHLYEQYF. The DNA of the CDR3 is TGTGCCACCAGCAGAGAGGGACACCTCTACGAGCAGTACTTC.

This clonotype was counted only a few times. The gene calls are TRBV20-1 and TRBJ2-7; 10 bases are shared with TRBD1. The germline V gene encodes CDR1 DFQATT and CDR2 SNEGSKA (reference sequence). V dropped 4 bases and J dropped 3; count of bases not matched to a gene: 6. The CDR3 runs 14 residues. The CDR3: CSAKWDRGFYEQYF. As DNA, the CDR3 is TGCAGTGCTAAGTGGGACAGGGGTTTCTACGAGCAGTACTTC.

CDR3 DNA: TGTGCCAGCAGCCGAGCAAGCTCCTATAATTCACCCCTCCACTTT. It encodes CASSRASSYNSPLHF. The chain uses TRBV11-3 and TRBJ1-6, with D uncertain. The CDR3 extends over 15 amino acids. The germline V gene encodes CDR1 SGHNT and CDR2 YENEEA. Trimming cost V 5 bases and J 0 bases, with 8 bases left between them.

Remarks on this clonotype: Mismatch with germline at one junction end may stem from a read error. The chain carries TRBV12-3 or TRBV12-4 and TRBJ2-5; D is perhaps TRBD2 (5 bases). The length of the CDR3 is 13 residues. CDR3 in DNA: TGTGCCAGCAGTGTCACGGTGGGAGAGACCCTGTACTTC. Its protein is CASSVTVGETLYF.

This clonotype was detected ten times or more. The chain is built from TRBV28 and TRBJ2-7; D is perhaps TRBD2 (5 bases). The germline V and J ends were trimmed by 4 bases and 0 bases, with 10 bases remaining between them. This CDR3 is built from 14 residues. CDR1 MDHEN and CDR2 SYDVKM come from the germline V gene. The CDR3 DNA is TGTGCCAGCAGTTCCGGGATGAGCTCCTACGAGCAGTACTTC. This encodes CASSSGMSSYEQYF. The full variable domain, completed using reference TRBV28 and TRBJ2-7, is DVKVTQSSRYLVKRTGEKVFLECVQDMDHENMFWYRQDPGLGLRLIYFSYDVKMKEKGDIPEGYSVSREKKERFSLILESASTNQTSMYLCASSSGMSSYEQYFGPGTRLTVT.

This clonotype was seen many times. CDR3 in DNA: TGCAGTGCTGGCCGGGCGATTCAGCCCCAGCATTTT. Amino acids: CSAGRAIQPQHF. V and J are TRBV20-1 and TRBJ1-5; no definite D call. Trimming removed 5 bases at V and 6 bases at J, with 11 bases between. The CDR3 runs 12 residues. Per the germline V gene, CDR1 is DFQATT and CDR2 is SNEGSKA (reference sequence).

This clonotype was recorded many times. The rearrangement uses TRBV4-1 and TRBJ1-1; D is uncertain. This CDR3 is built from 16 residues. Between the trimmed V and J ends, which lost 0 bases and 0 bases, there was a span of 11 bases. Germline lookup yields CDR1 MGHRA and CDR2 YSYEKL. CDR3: CASSQDRGLMNTEAFF. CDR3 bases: TGCGCCAGCAGCCAAGATCGAGGGTTGATGAACACTGAAGCTTTCTTT.